The 27 T cell receptor beta chains below all came from one sample that was sequenced in a study of OX40 agonist ivuxolimab in advanced cancers. Profiling relied on immunoSEQ multiplex PCR, and the TCRdb table lists in-frame clones only, not all of them. Of over 75,000 clones listed, roughly 93% are singletons. This sample comprised CD4+ or CD8+ T cells sorted from blood, obtained in a trial of the OX40 agonist ivuxolimab. The receptors shown here come from an adult with an advanced solid tumor such as melanoma, head and neck, liver or kidney cancer.

V and J are TRBV4-3 and TRBJ2-2; D unresolved. Per the germline V gene, CDR1 is LGHNA and CDR2 is YSLEER. CDR3 length equals 15 residues. Trimming cost V 0 bases and J 4 bases, with 9 bases left between them. CDR3 region: CASSQDAQITGELFF. CDR3 nucleotide sequence: TGCGCCAGCAGCCAAGATGCCCAGATCACCGGGGAGCTGTTTTTT.

The chain employs TRBV28 and TRBJ1-2, with TRBD1 matching 12 bases. This CDR3 has 17 residues. The trim removed 6 bases at V and 2 bases at J, leaving 10 bases unmatched. Per germline, CDR1 MDHEN and CDR2 SYDVKM. The chain's CDR3 is CASSLGGQGARNYGYTF. The CDR3 region has the DNA TGTGCCAGCAGCCTGGGGGGACAGGGGGCCAGAAACTATGGCTACACCTTC.

This chain connects TRBV15 to TRBJ2-7, with 7 bases that match TRBD1. The trim removed 4 bases at V and 3 bases at J, leaving 9 bases unmatched. The CDR3 loop spans 15 amino acids. The germline gives CDR1 LNHNV, CDR2 YYDKDF (reference sequence). The CDR3 is CATSKRTGAYYEQYF. CDR3 nucleotides: TGTGCCACCAGCAAAAGGACAGGCGCCTACTACGAGCAGTACTTC.

This chain's CDR3 is CASSYGTGPDTQYF. In DNA form, the CDR3 reads TGTGCCAGCAGTTACGGGACAGGGCCAGATACGCAGTATTTT. The chain couples TRBV6-5 to TRBJ2-3, with TRBD1 matching over 9 bases. In germline, CDR1 is MNHEY, CDR2 SVGAGI. This CDR3 has 14 residues. The ends lost 2 bases at V and 4 bases at J; junction bases unmatched: 1.

The chain recombines TRBV30 with TRBJ1-6; D gene uncertain. This CDR3 has 14 amino acids. Trimming took off 7 bases at V and 7 bases at J, with 17 bases between the two ends. From germline, CDR1 is GTSNPN and CDR2 SVGIG (reference sequence). In DNA form, the CDR3 reads TGTGCCTACAAGCCACCCGTGGGGAATTCACCCCTCCACTTT. It is translated as CAYKPPVGNSPLHF.

The gene calls are TRBV4-3 and TRBJ2-7; 9 bases agree with TRBD1. Germline-derived CDR1 and CDR2 are LGHNA and YSLEER. The CDR3 has 15 residues. Losses at the gene ends were 8 bases for V and 2 bases for J; bases not matched to a gene: 10. CDR3 sequence: CASARSGQGTYEQYF. The CDR3 nucleotides are TGCGCCAGCGCGCGCTCGGGACAGGGCACCTACGAGCAGTACTTC.

This clone was picked up one time. The chain has TRBV28 and TRBJ2-5; D remains ambiguous. CDR1 and CDR2 from the germline V gene are MDHEN and SYDVKM. The length of the CDR3 is 14 residues. V was trimmed by 6 bases and J by 2 bases, leaving 13 bases between them. CDR3 region: CASSKPGGQETQYF. The CDR3 DNA follows: TGTGCCAGCAGCAAACCCGGCGGTCAAGAGACCCAGTACTTC.

The chain couples TRBV19 to TRBJ1-3; the match to TRBD1 covers 10 bases. Germline trimming cut 5 bases from V and 7 bases from J; bases unmatched to any gene: 2. CDR3 size: 13 residues. Germline V CDR1 and CDR2: LNHDA, SQIVND (reference sequence). CDR3 loop: CASSPDRGNTIYF. As DNA, the CDR3 is TGTGCCAGTAGTCCGGACAGGGGGAACACCATATATTTT.

CDR3 residues: CASSGGRGNIQYF. As DNA, the CDR3 is TGCGCCAGCAGCGGCGGGAGAGGAAACATTCAGTACTTC. The chain combines TRBV5-1 with TRBJ2-4; 7 bases fit TRBD2. This CDR3 region has 13 residues. Germline CDR1 is SGHRS and CDR2 is YFSETQ. The J segment lost 6 bases and the V segment lost 4 bases, leaving 4 bases of the junction unmatched.

The count of this clone is one. This sequence joins TRBV7-2 and TRBJ2-7; unclear D gene. The CDR3 is made up of 14 amino acids. Trimming took off 5 bases at V and 4 bases at J, with 15 bases between the two ends. Per the germline V gene, CDR1 is SGHTA and CDR2 is FQGNSA. The DNA of the CDR3 is TGTGCCAGCAGCCCCAGTGTGGTAGGGTACGAGCAGTACTTC. Encoded protein: CASSPSVVGYEQYF. The variable domain in full, completed from reference TRBV7-2 and TRBJ2-7, reads GAGVSQSPSNKVTEKGKDVELRCDPISGHTALYWYRQSLGQGLEFLIYFQGNSAPDKSGLPSDRFSAERTGGSVSTLTIQRTQQEDSAVYLCASSPSVVGYEQYFGPGTRLTVT.

The table lists this clone with a few counts. The chain is built from TRBV29-1 and TRBJ1-2; 9 nucleotides match TRBD1. CDR3 size: 12 residues. Trimming removed 4 bases from V and 6 bases from J; junction bases left unmatched: 3. Germline lookup yields CDR1 SQVTM and CDR2 ANQGSEA. The CDR3 sequence is CSVVGQGNGYTF. DNA for the CDR3: TGCAGCGTTGTAGGACAGGGGAATGGCTACACCTTC.

This chain joins TRBV7-3 and TRBJ2-7; 7 nucleotides agree with TRBD2. The V segment lost 1 base and the J segment 1 base; nucleotides outside the gene matches: 7. The CDR3 is 16 residues long. Germline-derived CDR1 and CDR2 are SGHTA and FQGTGA. This CDR3 is CASSLNAGAPSYEQYF. DNA of the CDR3: TGTGCCAGCAGCTTAAACGCGGGAGCCCCTTCCTACGAGCAGTACTTC.

The chain couples TRBV25-1 to TRBJ1-1; D gene unclear. The CDR3 totals 14 residues. V dropped 7 bases and J dropped 6 bases, with 18 bases sitting between them. CDR1 is MGHDK, CDR2 SYGVNS, per germline. In DNA, the CDR3 is TGTGCCAGCATTGGGGTCGGGCCGGCCGCTGAAGCTTTCTTT. Amino acids: CASIGVGPAAEAFF. Combining the CDR3 with reference TRBV25-1 and TRBJ1-1 gives the whole variable domain EADIYQTPRYLVIGTGKKITLECSQTMGHDKMYWYQQDPGMELHLIHYSYGVNSTEKGDLSSESTVSRIRTEHFPLTLESARPSHTSQYLCASIGVGPAAEAFFGQGTRLTVV.

V is TRBV28 and J is TRBJ1-6; 9 bases fit TRBD1. Germline-derived CDR1 and CDR2 are MDHEN and SYDVKM. This CDR3 region has 15 residues. The V segment lost 5 bases and the J segment 7 bases; nucleotides outside the gene matches: 6. CDR3 residues: CASSPHGQGNSPLHF. For the CDR3, the DNA is TGTGCCAGCAGTCCCCACGGACAGGGGAATTCACCCCTCCACTTT. Based on the CDR3 plus reference TRBV28 and TRBJ1-6, the full variable domain is DVKVTQSSRYLVKRTGEKVFLECVQDMDHENMFWYRQDPGLGLRLIYFSYDVKMKEKGDIPEGYSVSREKKERFSLILESASTNQTSMYLCASSPHGQGNSPLHFGNGTRLTVT.

This sequence joins TRBV7-9 and TRBJ1-4, with D possibly being TRBD1 (5 bases). Germline V gene lookup returns CDR1 SEHNR and CDR2 FQNEAQ (reference sequence). V was pared by 2 bases and J by 7 bases, with 8 bases between. This CDR3 is built from 13 residues. For the CDR3, the DNA is TGTGCCAGCAGCTTAAGGAGGGGTGAAAAACTGTTTTTT. It codes for CASSLRRGEKLFF.

The chain links TRBV28 to TRBJ2-7, with a tentative D call TRBD2 (7 bases). The germline V and J ends were trimmed by 5 bases and 3 bases, with 17 bases remaining between them. Germline values: CDR1 MDHEN, CDR2 SYDVKM. This CDR3 has 15 residues. Written as DNA, the CDR3 is TGTGCCAGCAGTGGGGCGGGGGCCAACGACTACGAGCAGTACTTC. This codes for CASSGAGANDYEQYF.

This chain uses TRBV16 with TRBJ1-5; maybe TRBD1 (6 bases). In germline, CDR1 is KGHSY, CDR2 FQNENV. With 3 bases removed from V and 6 bases from J, the gap between germline ends came to 12 bases. This CDR3 is built from 14 residues. CDR3 region: CASSHFQGTQPQHF. Here the CDR3 DNA reads TGTGCCAGCAGCCATTTTCAGGGGACTCAGCCCCAGCATTTT.

This clone has only one observation. The chain carries TRBV28 and TRBJ1-5; a possible D gene is TRBD1 (5 bases). This CDR3 region has 17 residues. The germline CDR1 and CDR2 sequences are MDHEN and SYDVKM. V lost 5 bases and J lost 2, with 19 bases in between. DNA for the CDR3: TGTGCCAGCAGTCTTCACGGGGGGAGGGCGGGCAATCAGCCCCAGCATTTT. Translating it yields CASSLHGGRAGNQPQHF.

This clone was seen only once. V is TRBV5-1 and J is TRBJ2-2; no clear D. The V end lost 5 bases, the J end lost 5 bases, and 13 bases lay between the germline ends. Per the germline V gene, CDR1 is SGHRS and CDR2 is YFSETQ. There are 14 residues in the CDR3. The CDR3 sequence is CASSSAGGTGELFF. As DNA, the CDR3 is TGCGCCAGCAGTAGTGCAGGTGGAACCGGGGAGCTGTTTTTT. Using reference TRBV5-1 and TRBJ2-2 for the parts outside the CDR3, the full variable domain is KAGVTQTPRYLIKTRGQQVTLSCSPISGHRSVSWYQQTPGQGLQFLFEYFSETQRNKGNFPGRFSGRQFSNSRSEMNVSTLELGDSALYLCASSSAGGTGELFFGEGSRLTVL.

This chain connects TRBV18 to TRBJ2-2; D is unresolved. CDR3 length: 17 residues. Germline V lookup: CDR1 KGHSH, CDR2 LQKENI. V was pared by 2 bases and J by 4 bases, with 17 bases between. As DNA, the CDR3 is TGTGCCAGCTCACCATCCCAGCGTTCAATCCCCACCGGGGAGCTGTTTTTT. Amino acid sequence: CASSPSQRSIPTGELFF.

The rearrangement joins TRBV15 to TRBJ2-7; 10 bases align to TRBD1. Germline CDR1 is LNHNV and CDR2 is YYDKDF (reference sequence). J gave up 2 bases and V 2 bases, and 6 bases lay outside the gene matches. The CDR3 is 16 amino acids. CDR3 sequence reads: CATSRTDRGFPYEQYF. The CDR3 region has the DNA TGTGCCACCAGCAGAACGGACAGGGGGTTTCCCTACGAGCAGTACTTC.

The chain is built from TRBV6-5 and TRBJ1-2; 9 nucleotides match TRBD1. The length of the CDR3 is 13 residues. Losses at the gene ends were 5 bases for V and 8 bases for J; bases not matched to a gene: 6. Germline V gene sequence: CDR1 MNHEY, CDR2 SVGAGI. The CDR3 bases are TGTGCCAGCAGTGTCGTACAGGGGGCGGGCTACACCTTC. As protein: CASSVVQGAGYTF.

The chain links TRBV5-4 to TRBJ2-1; D possibly corresponds to TRBD1 (6 bases). Germline CDR1 is SGHNT and CDR2 is YYREEE (reference sequence). The CDR3 has 12 amino acids. V was trimmed by 7 bases and J by 8 bases, leaving 13 bases between them. CDR3 sequence reads: CASSEEGDEQFF. Here the CDR3 DNA reads TGTGCCAGCTCCGAAGAGGGGGATGAGCAGTTCTTC.

V gene TRBV5-1 combines with J gene TRBJ2-2; 15 bases align to TRBD2. There are 16 residues in the CDR3. The V gene's germline CDR1 is SGHRS and CDR2 YFSETQ. With V trimmed by 2 bases and J by 5 bases, 1 base remained unmatched. CDR3: CASSLGTSGRTGELFF. DNA of the CDR3: TGCGCCAGCAGCTTAGGGACTAGCGGGAGGACCGGGGAGCTGTTTTTT.

The V and J genes are TRBV5-1 and TRBJ2-4, with D possibly TRBD1 on 6 matching bases. Germline-derived CDR1 and CDR2 are SGHRS and YFSETQ. CDR3 length equals 16 residues. V dropped 4 bases and J dropped 0 bases, with 14 bases sitting between them. The CDR3 nucleotides are TGCGCCAGCAGCATAGGGACACCCGCAGCCAAAAACATTCAGTACTTC. This codes for CASSIGTPAAKNIQYF.

This clone was picked up one time. The CDR3 reads CASSFTQGGVHTEAFF. The CDR3 nucleotides read TGCGCCAGCAGCTTCACACAGGGGGGAGTGCACACTGAAGCTTTCTTT. V is TRBV5-1 and J is TRBJ1-1, with 8 bases fitting TRBD1. This CDR3 is 16 amino acids long. Unmatched junction bases numbered 9, after V lost 2 bases and J lost 3 bases. Germline CDR1 is SGHRS and CDR2 is YFSETQ.

This chain joins TRBV7-3 and TRBJ2-3, with 7 bases fitting TRBD1. The germline V gene encodes CDR1 SGHTA and CDR2 FQGTGA. CDR3 size: 14 residues. Trimming took 5 bases from V and 3 from J; bases not matched to a gene: 5. Here the CDR3 reads CASSTTGQTDTQYF. CDR3 nucleotide sequence: TGTGCCAGCAGCACCACGGGACAGACAGATACGCAGTATTTT.